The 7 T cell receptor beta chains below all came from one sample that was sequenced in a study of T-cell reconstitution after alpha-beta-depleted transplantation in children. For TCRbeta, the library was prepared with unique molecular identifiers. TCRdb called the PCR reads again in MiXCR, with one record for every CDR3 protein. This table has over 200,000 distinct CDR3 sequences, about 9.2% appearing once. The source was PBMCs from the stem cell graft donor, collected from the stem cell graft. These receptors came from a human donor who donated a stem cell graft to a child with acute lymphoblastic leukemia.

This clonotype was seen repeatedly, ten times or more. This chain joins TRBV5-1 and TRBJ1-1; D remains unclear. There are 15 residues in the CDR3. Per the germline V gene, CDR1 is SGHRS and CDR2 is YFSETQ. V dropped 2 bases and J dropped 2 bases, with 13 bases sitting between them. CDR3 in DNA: TGCGCCAGCAGCTTTGGTGGCAGCATCAACACTGAAGCTTTCTTT. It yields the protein CASSFGGSINTEAFF.

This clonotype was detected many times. In DNA, the CDR3 is TGCGCCAGCAGCCAATTACAGGCCCGAAGCTCCTACAATGAGCAGTTCTTC. This encodes CASSQLQARSSYNEQFF. This chain uses TRBV4-1 with TRBJ2-1, with a weak D call TRBD1 (5 bases). Trimming shortened V by 2 bases and J by 0 bases, and 14 bases separated the two germline ends. Germline V gives CDR1 MGHRA, CDR2 YSYEKL. This CDR3 has 17 amino acids.

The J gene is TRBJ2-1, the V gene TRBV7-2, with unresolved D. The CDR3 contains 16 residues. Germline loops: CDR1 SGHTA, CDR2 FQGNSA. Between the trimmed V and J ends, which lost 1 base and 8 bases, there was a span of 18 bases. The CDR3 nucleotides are TGTGCCAGCAGCTTAGTTTCTTCACCCCCATTCGATGAGCAGTTCTTC. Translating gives CASSLVSSPPFDEQFF.

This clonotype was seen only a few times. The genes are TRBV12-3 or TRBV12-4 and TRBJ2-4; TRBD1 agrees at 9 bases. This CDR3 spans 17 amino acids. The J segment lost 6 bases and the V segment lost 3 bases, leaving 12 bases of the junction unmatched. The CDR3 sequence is CASSFLQTGGRVNIQYF. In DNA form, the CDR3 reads TGTGCCAGCAGTTTTCTCCAAACAGGGGGCCGGGTAAACATTCAGTACTTC.

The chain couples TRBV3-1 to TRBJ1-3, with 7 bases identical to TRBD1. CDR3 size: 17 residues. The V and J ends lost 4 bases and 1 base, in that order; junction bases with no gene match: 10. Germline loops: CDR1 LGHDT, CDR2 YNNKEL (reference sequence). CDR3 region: CASSLSFRGTSGNTIYF. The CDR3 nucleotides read TGTGCCAGCAGCCTGAGTTTCAGGGGGACTTCTGGAAACACCATATATTTT.

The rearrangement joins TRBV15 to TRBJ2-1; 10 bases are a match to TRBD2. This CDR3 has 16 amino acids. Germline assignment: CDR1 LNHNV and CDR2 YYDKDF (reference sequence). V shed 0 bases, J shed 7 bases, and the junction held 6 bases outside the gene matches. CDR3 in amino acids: CATSRDPSGGANEQFF. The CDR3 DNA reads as TGTGCCACCAGCAGAGATCCCAGCGGGGGGGCTAATGAGCAGTTCTTC.

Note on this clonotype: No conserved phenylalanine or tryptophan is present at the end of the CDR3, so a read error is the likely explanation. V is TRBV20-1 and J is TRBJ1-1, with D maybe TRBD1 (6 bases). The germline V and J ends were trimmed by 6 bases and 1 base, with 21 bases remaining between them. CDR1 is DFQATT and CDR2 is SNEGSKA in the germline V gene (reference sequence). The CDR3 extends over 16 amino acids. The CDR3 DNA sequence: TGCAGTGCGACCCTCCGCCCGGGACAAACGAACACTGAAGCTTTCTGT. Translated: CSATLRPGQTNTEAFC.